One and the same sample provided the 15 T cell receptor beta chains below, sequenced in a study of regulatory T cells in long-lasting Graves disease (dated by TCRdb to the early 2020s). The time point label here, explained by the study, means: newly diagnosed GD, antithyroid drugs for less than 3 months. For both TCR sequencing and RNA sequencing, RNA was extracted from PBMCs using TRIzol. Libraries came from multiplex PCR. The sample was run on an Illumina HiSeq 4000. TCR beta libraries were built with iRepertoire HTBI primers and Arm-PCR amplification of CDR3 regions. TCRdb reprocessing: public reads trimmed at Q25 with fastp, clones called with MiXCR, in-frame beta chains kept. Duplicate CDR3 protein sequences are folded into a single record with the most common DNA and genes. The table for this sample lists approximately 300,000 distinct CDR3 sequences; approximately 20% of them were counted only once. The top ten constitute roughly 35% of the sample.

Source: peripheral blood mononuclear cells (PBMCs), taken at new diagnosis, from a patient treated with antithyroid drugs. The receptor set was obtained from a female donor with Graves disease.

In this sample, this clonotype turned up many times. The rearrangement joins TRBV9 to TRBJ2-5, with a tentative D call TRBD2 (5 bases). The germline V gene encodes CDR1 SGDLS and CDR2 YYNGEE. The CDR3 covers 17 residues. The germline V and J ends were trimmed by 0 bases and 5 bases, with 20 bases remaining between them. Here the CDR3 DNA reads TGTGCCAGCAGCGTAGACCCCTCAGGCGGGCTGAGGGAGACCCAGTACTTC. Its translation is CASSVDPSGGLRETQYF.

This clonotype was detected many times. The genes are TRBV9 and TRBJ2-2; 7 bases map to TRBD1. The CDR3 extends over 16 amino acids. V gave up 0 bases and J gave up 4 bases; unmatched junction bases: 6. Germline V lookup: CDR1 SGDLS, CDR2 YYNGEE. The CDR3 region has the DNA TGTGCCAGCAGCGTAGGAGGGGGCGCGACCACCGGGGAGCTGTTTTTT. Residues: CASSVGGGATTGELFF.

This clonotype was counted a few times. The rearrangement uses TRBV30 and TRBJ2-2; D is unclear. Trimming pared 1 base from V and 6 bases from J, leaving 6 bases between. The length of the CDR3 is 12 residues. Germline V gene sequence: CDR1 GTSNPN, CDR2 SVGIG (reference sequence). CDR3 sequence reads: CAWSDQAGELFF. The CDR3 coding sequence is TGTGCCTGGAGTGACCAGGCCGGGGAGCTGTTTTTT.

This clonotype has ten or more counts. The V gene is TRBV28, the J gene TRBJ2-7; D ambiguous. Germline loops: CDR1 MDHEN, CDR2 SYDVKM. V was trimmed by 6 bases and J by 3 bases, leaving 6 bases between them. This CDR3 contains 11 residues. This CDR3 reads CASSPGYEQYF. The CDR3 coding sequence is TGTGCCAGCAGCCCCGGCTACGAGCAGTACTTC. Full variable domain (outside the CDR3, taken from reference TRBV28 and TRBJ2-7): DVKVTQSSRYLVKRTGEKVFLECVQDMDHENMFWYRQDPGLGLRLIYFSYDVKMKEKGDIPEGYSVSREKKERFSLILESASTNQTSMYLCASSPGYEQYFGPGTRLTVT.

Regarding this clonotype: A much larger clone sits a single nucleotide away, making a read error possible. The V gene is TRBV19, the J gene TRBJ2-5; TRBD2 might be the D (5 bases). The CDR3 totals 14 residues. Germline V gene sequence: CDR1 LNHDA, CDR2 SQIVND (reference sequence). This chain's CDR3 is CASSSNGLDNEQSF. Here the CDR3 DNA reads TGTGCCAGTAGTTCGAACGGACTCGACAATGAGCAGTCCTTC.

This clonotype showed up many times. The V call is TRBV6-2 or TRBV6-3, the J call TRBJ2-5; no clear D. The CDR3 is 15 amino acids. With 0 bases removed from V and 5 bases from J, the gap between germline ends came to 13 bases. The V gene's germline CDR1 is MNHEY and CDR2 SVGEGT. CDR3 sequence: CASSYSIRMGETQYF. Written as DNA, the CDR3 is TGTGCCAGCAGTTACTCGATCAGGATGGGTGAGACCCAGTACTTC.

The J gene is TRBJ2-1, the V gene TRBV2; TRBD2 aligns across 12 bases. The V segment lost 5 bases and the J segment 6 bases; nucleotides outside the gene matches: 5. Germline CDR1 and CDR2: SNHLY and FYNNEI. The CDR3 loop spans 15 amino acids. CDR3 protein: CASSLGLAGLNEQFF. CDR3 in DNA: TGTGCCAGCAGTTTAGGACTAGCGGGACTCAATGAGCAGTTCTTC.

The CDR3 protein is CASTPGSRGLFGGYTF. The DNA of the CDR3 is TGTGCCAGCACCCCAGGGAGCAGGGGGCTGTTTGGTGGCTACACCTTC. This chain connects TRBV6-1 to TRBJ1-2; the match to TRBD1 covers 8 bases. Losses at the gene ends were 7 bases for V and 7 bases for J; bases not matched to a gene: 17. CDR3 length equals 16 residues. Germline-derived CDR1 and CDR2 are MNHNS and SASEGT.

This clonotype showed up many times. The V gene is TRBV2, the J gene TRBJ2-5; 7 bases match TRBD1. Trimming at V came to 8 bases and at J to 3 bases, leaving 15 bases not matched to a gene. In germline, CDR1 is SNHLY, CDR2 FYNNEI. CDR3 length equals 16 residues. CDR3 sequence reads: CASREPRGIGEETQYF. Here the CDR3 DNA reads TGTGCCAGCCGGGAACCCAGGGGGATAGGCGAAGAGACCCAGTACTTC.

This clonotype was observed at least ten times. J is TRBJ2-3 and V is TRBV24-1; TRBD1 agrees at 9 bases. CDR3 length: 21 residues. The germline V gene encodes CDR1 KGHDR and CDR2 SFDVKD. The V gene end was trimmed by 1 base and the J gene end by 3 bases; junction bases not matched to a gene: 19. CDR3 amino acids: CATSDFDSDRGPLGRTDTQYF. The DNA for the CDR3 is TGTGCCACCAGTGATTTCGATTCGGACAGGGGACCTCTCGGACGAACAGATACGCAGTATTTT.

At least ten counts were recorded for this clonotype. The chain couples TRBV2 to TRBJ1-2; TRBD1 matches at 10 bases. The CDR3 is 13 residues long. J lost 5 bases, V lost 7 bases, and 4 bases had no gene match. CDR1 is SNHLY, CDR2 FYNNEI, per germline. CDR3 residues: CASTKGQGYGYTF. The CDR3 DNA follows: TGTGCCAGCACTAAGGGACAGGGGTATGGCTACACCTTC.

The rearrangement uses TRBV29-1 and TRBJ2-7; 9 bases fit TRBD2. Germline assignment: CDR1 SQVTM and CDR2 ANQGSEA. Trimming took 1 base from V and 4 from J; bases not matched to a gene: 8. The CDR3 runs to 15 residues. CDR3 loop: CSVEAGTSRLYEQYF. The CDR3 nucleotides are TGCAGCGTTGAAGCCGGGACTAGCAGGCTATACGAGCAGTACTTC.

The V call is TRBV18, the J call TRBJ2-7, with 11 positions matching TRBD2. This CDR3 spans 17 amino acids. CDR1 is KGHSH and CDR2 is LQKENI in the germline V gene. Trimming removed 6 bases from V and 2 bases from J; junction bases left unmatched: 12. CDR3 loop: CASSHPQATSGAYEQYF. CDR3 DNA sequence: TGTGCCAGCTCGCACCCCCAGGCGACTAGCGGGGCCTACGAGCAGTACTTC.

This rearrangement joins TRBV30 to TRBJ1-2; D remains unclear. CDR1 is GTSNPN, CDR2 SVGIG, per germline (reference sequence). V gave up 2 bases and J gave up 1 base, with 8 bases separating them. The CDR3 is made up of 13 amino acids. CDR3 region: CAWSPGSNYGYTF. The DNA of the CDR3 is TGTGCCTGGAGTCCCGGCAGTAACTATGGCTACACCTTC.

This clonotype has ten or more counts. The chain uses TRBV20-1 and TRBJ1-2; possibly TRBD1 for D (5 bases). Germline CDR1 is DFQATT and CDR2 is SNEGSKA (reference sequence). The CDR3 length is 14 residues. The V and J ends lost 0 bases and 7 bases respectively, with 15 bases between them. Here the CDR3 DNA reads TGCAGTGCTAGAGAGGGGGGGTTATTAGGTGGCTACACCTTC. Encoded protein: CSAREGGLLGGYTF.